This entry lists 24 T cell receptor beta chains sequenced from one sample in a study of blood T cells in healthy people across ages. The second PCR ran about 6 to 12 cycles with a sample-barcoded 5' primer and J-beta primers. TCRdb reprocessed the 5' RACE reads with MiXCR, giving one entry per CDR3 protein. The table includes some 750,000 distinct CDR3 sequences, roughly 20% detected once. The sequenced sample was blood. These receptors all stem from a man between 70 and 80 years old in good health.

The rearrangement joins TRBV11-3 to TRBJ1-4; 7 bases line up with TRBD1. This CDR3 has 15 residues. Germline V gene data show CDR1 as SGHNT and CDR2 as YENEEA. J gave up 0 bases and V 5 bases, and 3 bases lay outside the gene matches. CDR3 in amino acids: CASSQGVTTNEKLFF. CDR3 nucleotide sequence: TGTGCCAGCAGCCAGGGGGTTACAACTAATGAAAAACTGTTTTTT. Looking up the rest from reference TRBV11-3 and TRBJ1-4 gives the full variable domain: EAGVVQSPRYKIIEKKQPVAFWCNPISGHNTLYWYLQNLGQGPELLIRYENEEAVDDSQLPKDRFSAERLKGVDSTLKIQPAELGDSAVYLCASSQGVTTNEKLFFGSGTQLSVL.

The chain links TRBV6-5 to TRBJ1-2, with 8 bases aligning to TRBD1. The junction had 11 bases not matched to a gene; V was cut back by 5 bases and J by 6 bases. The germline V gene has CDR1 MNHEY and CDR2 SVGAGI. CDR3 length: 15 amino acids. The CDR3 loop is CASSTTIQGAHGYTF. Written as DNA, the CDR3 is TGTGCCAGCAGTACAACGATTCAGGGGGCGCATGGCTACACCTTC.

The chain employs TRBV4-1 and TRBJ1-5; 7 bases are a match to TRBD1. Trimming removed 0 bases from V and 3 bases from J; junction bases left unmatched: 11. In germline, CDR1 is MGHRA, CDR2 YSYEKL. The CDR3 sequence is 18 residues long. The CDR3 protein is CASSQDILGGLINQPQHF. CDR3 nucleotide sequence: TGCGCCAGCAGCCAAGATATTTTAGGGGGCTTGATCAATCAGCCCCAGCATTTT.

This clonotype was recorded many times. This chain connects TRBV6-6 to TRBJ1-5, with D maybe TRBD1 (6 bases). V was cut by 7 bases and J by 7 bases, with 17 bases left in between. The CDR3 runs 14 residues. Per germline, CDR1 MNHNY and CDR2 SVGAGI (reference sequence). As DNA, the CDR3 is TGTGCCAGCACTGAAACAGGGATTTGGCAGCCCCAGCATTTT. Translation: CASTETGIWQPQHF.

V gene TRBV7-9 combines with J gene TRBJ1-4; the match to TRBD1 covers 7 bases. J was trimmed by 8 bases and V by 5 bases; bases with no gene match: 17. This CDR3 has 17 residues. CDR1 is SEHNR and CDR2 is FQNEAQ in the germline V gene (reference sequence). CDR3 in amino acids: CASSRSKSGGRLEKLFF. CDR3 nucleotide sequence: TGTGCCAGCAGCCGAAGTAAATCAGGGGGTAGGCTCGAAAAACTGTTTTTT.

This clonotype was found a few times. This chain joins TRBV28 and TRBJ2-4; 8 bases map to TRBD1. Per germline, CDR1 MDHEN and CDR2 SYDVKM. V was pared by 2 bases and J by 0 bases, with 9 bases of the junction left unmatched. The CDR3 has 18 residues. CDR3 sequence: CASSLRGQGTGAKNIQYF. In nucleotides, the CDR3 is TGTGCCAGCAGTTTACGCGGACAGGGTACGGGAGCCAAAAACATTCAGTACTTC.

The DNA of the CDR3 is TGCAGTGCGAATCCGGGACAGGGACGGTTCGGCCAGCATTTT. It codes for CSANPGQGRFGQHF. V gene TRBV20-1 combines with J gene TRBJ1-5; the match to TRBD1 covers 9 bases. The V gene end was trimmed by 6 bases and the J gene end by 12 bases; junction bases not matched to a gene: 15. Germline V gene sequence: CDR1 DFQATT, CDR2 SNEGSKA (reference sequence). This CDR3 comprises 14 residues.

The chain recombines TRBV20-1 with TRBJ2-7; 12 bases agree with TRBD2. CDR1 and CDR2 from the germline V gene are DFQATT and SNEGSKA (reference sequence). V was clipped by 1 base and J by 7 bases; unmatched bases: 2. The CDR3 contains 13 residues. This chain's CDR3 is CSARGTSGAEQYF. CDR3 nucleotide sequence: TGCAGTGCTAGAGGGACTAGCGGGGCTGAGCAGTACTTC.

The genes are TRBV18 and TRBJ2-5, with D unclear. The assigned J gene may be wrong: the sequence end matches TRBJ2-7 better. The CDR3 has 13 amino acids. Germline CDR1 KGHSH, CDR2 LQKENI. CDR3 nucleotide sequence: TGTGCCAGCTCACGTTCCGGAACCTACGAGCAGTACTTC. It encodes CASSRSGTYEQYF.

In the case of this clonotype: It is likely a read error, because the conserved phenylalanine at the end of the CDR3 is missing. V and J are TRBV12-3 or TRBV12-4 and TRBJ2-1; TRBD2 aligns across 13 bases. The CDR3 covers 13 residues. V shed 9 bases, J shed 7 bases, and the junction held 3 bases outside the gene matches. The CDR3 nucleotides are TGTGCCAGAGGGACTAGCGGGGTGAATGAGCAGTTCTCC. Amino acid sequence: CARGTSGVNEQFS.

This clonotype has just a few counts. The CDR3 DNA follows: TGCAGTACGACTAGCGGGAGGGGAAATGAGCAGTTCTTC. Translating gives CSTTSGRGNEQFF. The chain recombines TRBV20-1 with TRBJ2-1; 14 nucleotides line up with TRBD2. V trimming: 8 bases; J trimming: 7 bases; junction bases outside the gene matches: 4. Germline V lookup: CDR1 DFQATT, CDR2 SNEGSKA (reference sequence). The CDR3 has 13 amino acids.

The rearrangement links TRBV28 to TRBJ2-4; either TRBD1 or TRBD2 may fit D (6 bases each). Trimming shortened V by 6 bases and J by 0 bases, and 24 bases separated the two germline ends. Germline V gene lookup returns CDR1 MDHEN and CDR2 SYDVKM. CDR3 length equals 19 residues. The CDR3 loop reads CASRSPGTRGPKAKNIQYF. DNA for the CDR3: TGTGCCAGCAGATCCCCCGGGACACGGGGGCCAAAAGCCAAAAACATTCAGTACTTC. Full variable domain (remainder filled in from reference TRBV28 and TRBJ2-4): DVKVTQSSRYLVKRTGEKVFLECVQDMDHENMFWYRQDPGLGLRLIYFSYDVKMKEKGDIPEGYSVSREKKERFSLILESASTNQTSMYLCASRSPGTRGPKAKNIQYFGAGTRLSVL.

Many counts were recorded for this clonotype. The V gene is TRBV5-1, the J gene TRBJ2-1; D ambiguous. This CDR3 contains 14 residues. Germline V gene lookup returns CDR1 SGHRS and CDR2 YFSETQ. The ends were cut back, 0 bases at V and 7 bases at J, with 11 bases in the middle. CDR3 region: CASSLASARNEQFF. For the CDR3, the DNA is TGCGCCAGCAGCTTGGCGTCAGCGAGGAATGAGCAGTTCTTC.

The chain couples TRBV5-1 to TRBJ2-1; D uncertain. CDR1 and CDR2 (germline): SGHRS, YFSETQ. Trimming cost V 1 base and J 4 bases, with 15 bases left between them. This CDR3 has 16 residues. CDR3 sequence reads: CASSLLLVRKYNEQFF. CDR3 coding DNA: TGCGCCAGCAGCTTGCTTCTCGTCAGAAAGTACAATGAGCAGTTCTTC.

DNA of the CDR3: TGTGCCAGCAGCTTGCGTGCAGGGCAGGGCTATGGCTACACCTTC. Protein: CASSLRAGQGYGYTF. The chain combines TRBV5-6 with TRBJ1-2; the D gene is possibly TRBD1 (5 bases). Germline V lookup: CDR1 SGHDT, CDR2 YYEEEE. There are 15 residues in the CDR3. The V end was cut by 1 base, the J end by 4 bases, with 14 bases between. Full variable domain (remainder filled in from reference TRBV5-6 and TRBJ1-2): DAGVTQSPTHLIKTRGQQVTLRCSPKSGHDTVSWYQQALGQGPQFIFQYYEEEERQRGNFPDRFSGHQFPNYSSELNVNALLLGDSALYLCASSLRAGQGYGYTFGSGTRLTVV.

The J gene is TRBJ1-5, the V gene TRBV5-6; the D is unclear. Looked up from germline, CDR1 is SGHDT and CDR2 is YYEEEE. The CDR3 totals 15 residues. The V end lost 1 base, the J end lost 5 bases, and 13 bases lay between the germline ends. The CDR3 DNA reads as TGTGCCAGCAGCTTGAATCCGGCAGACGATCAGCCCCAGCATTTT. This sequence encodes CASSLNPADDQPQHF.

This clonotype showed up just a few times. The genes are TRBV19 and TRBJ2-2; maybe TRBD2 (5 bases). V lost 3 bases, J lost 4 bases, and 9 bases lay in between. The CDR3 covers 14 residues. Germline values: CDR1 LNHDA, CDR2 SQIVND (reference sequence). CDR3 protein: CASSMPGITGELFF. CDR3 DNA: TGTGCCAGTAGTATGCCGGGGATCACCGGGGAGCTGTTTTTT.

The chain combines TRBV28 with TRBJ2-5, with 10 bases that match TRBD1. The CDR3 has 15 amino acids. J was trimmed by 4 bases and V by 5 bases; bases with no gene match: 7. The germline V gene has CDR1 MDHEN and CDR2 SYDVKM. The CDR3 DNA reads TGTGCCAGCAGTCAGGGACAGGGGACACGAGAGACCCAGTACTTC. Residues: CASSQGQGTRETQYF.

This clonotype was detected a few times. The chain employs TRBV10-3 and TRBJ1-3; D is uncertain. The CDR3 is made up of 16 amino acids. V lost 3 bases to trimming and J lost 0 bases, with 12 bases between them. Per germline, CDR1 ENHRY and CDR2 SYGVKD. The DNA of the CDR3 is TGTGCCATCAGTGAAAAAGGACGGAGCTCTGGAAACACCATATATTTT. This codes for CAISEKGRSSGNTIYF.

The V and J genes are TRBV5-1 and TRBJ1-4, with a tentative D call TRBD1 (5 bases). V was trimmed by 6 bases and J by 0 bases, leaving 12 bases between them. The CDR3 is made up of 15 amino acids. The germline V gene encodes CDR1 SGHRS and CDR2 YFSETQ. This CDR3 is CASTRQTATNEKLFF. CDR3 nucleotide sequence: TGCGCCAGCACCCGTCAGACAGCAACTAATGAAAAACTGTTTTTT.

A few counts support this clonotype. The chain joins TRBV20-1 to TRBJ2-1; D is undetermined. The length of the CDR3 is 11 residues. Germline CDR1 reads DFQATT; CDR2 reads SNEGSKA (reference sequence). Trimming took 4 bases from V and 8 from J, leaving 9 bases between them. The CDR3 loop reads CSAKVVDEQFF. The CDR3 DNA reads TGCAGTGCTAAGGTCGTCGATGAGCAGTTCTTC.

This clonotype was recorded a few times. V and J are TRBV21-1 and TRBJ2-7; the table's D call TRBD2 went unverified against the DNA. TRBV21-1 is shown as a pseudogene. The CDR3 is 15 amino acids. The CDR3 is CASSGTGGRDYEQYV. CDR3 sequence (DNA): TGTGCCAGCAGTGGGACTGGCGGGAGGGACTACGAGCAGTACGTC.

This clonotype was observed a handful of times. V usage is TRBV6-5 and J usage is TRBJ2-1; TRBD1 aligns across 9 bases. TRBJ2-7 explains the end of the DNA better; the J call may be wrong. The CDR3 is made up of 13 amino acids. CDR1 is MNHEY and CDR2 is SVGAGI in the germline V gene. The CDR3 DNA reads TGTGCCAGCACAGGACAGGGGAGTTACGAGCAGTACTTC. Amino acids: CASTGQGSYEQYF.

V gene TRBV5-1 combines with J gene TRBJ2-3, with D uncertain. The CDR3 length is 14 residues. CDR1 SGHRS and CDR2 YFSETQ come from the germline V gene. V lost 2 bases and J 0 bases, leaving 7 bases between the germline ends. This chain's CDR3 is CASSFTMSTDTQYF. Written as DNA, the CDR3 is TGCGCCAGCAGCTTCACGATGAGCACAGATACGCAGTATTTT.